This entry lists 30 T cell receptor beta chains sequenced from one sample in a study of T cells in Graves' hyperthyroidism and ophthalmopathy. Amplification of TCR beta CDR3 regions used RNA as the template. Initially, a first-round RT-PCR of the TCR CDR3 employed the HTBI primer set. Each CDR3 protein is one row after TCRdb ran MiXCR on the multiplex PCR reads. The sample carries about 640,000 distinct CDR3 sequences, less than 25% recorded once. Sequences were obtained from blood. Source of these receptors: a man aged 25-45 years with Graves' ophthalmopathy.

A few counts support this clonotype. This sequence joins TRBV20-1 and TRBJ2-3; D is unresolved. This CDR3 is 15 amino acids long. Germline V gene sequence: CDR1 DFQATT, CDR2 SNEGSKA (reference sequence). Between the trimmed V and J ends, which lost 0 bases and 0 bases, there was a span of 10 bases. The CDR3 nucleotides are TGCAGTGCTAGAGAACCGGCGAGGAGCACAGATACGCAGTATTTT. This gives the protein CSAREPARSTDTQYF.

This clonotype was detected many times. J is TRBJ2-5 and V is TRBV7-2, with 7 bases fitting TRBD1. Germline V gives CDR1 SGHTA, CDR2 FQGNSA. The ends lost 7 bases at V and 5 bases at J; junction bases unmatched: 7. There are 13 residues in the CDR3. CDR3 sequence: CASTDRAMETQYF. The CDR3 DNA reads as TGTGCCAGCACCGACAGGGCGATGGAGACCCAGTACTTC.

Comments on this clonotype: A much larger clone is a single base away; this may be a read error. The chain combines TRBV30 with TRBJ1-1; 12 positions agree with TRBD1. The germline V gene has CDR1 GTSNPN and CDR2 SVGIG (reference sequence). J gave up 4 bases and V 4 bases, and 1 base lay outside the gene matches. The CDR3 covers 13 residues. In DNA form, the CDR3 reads TGTGCCTGGAAGGGACAGGGGGCCACTGAAGCTTTCTTT. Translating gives CAWKGQGATEAFF.

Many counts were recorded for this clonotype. This CDR3 reads CASSLEGQGPGELFF. CDR3 bases: TGTGCCAGCAGCTTAGAAGGTCAGGGACCCGGGGAGCTGTTTTTT. This sequence joins TRBV7-8 and TRBJ2-2, with D tentatively TRBD1 or TRBD2 (5 bases each). CDR3 length equals 15 residues. The germline gives CDR1 SGHVS, CDR2 FQNEAQ. The V gene lost 1 base and the J gene lost 6 bases, with 12 bases spanning the gap.

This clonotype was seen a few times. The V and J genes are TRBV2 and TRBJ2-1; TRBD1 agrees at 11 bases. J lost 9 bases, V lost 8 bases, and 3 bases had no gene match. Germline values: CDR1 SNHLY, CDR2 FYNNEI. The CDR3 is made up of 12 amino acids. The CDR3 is CASGTGGIEQFF. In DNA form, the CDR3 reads TGTGCCAGCGGGACAGGGGGTATTGAGCAGTTCTTC.

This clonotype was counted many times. The CDR3 DNA reads as TGTGCCAGCAGTCACAGGAAAGCTGTCTACGAGCAGTACTTC. This sequence encodes CASSHRKAVYEQYF. V gene TRBV28 combines with J gene TRBJ2-7; possibly TRBD1 for D (5 bases). The CDR3 spans 14 residues. Between the trimmed V and J ends, which lost 5 bases and 3 bases, there was a span of 14 bases. Per the germline V gene, CDR1 is MDHEN and CDR2 is SYDVKM.

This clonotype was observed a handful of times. CDR3 residues: CAISESDRQNSPLHF. CDR3 DNA: TGTGCCATCAGTGAGTCGGACAGGCAGAATTCACCCCTCCACTTT. The rearrangement uses TRBV10-3 and TRBJ1-6; 7 nucleotides match TRBD1. The germline V gene has CDR1 ENHRY and CDR2 SYGVKD. Trimming took 0 bases from V and 7 from J; bases not matched to a gene: 3. The CDR3 spans 15 residues.

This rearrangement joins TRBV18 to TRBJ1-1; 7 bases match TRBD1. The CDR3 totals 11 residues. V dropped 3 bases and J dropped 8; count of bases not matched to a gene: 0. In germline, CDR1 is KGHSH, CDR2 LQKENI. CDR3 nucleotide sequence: TGTGCCAGCTCACCGGACAGGGAAGCTTTCTTT. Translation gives CASSPDREAFF.

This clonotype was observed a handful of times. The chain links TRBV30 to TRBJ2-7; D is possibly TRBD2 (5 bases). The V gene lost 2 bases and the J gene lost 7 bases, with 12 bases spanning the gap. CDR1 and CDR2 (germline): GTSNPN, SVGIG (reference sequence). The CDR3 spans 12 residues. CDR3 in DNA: TGTGCCTGGAGTAGAAGGTCGGGGGAGCAGTACTTC. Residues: CAWSRRSGEQYF.

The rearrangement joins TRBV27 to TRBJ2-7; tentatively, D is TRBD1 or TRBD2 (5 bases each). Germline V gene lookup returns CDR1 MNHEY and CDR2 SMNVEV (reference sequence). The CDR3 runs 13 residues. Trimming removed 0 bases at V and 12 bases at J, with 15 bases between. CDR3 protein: CASSLSLGTESYF. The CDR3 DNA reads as TGTGCCAGCAGTTTATCGCTTGGGACCGAGTCGTACTTC.

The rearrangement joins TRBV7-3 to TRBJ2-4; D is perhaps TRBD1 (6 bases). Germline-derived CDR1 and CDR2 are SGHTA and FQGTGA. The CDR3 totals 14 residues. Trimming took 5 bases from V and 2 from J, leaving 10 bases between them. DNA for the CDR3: TGTGCCAGCAGCGCGGACAGCACCAAAAACATTCAGTACTTC. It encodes CASSADSTKNIQYF.

The CDR3 protein is CAWSIPTVLEYSNEQYF. The CDR3 DNA reads as TGTGCCTGGAGTATCCCGACGGTGCTCGAGTATAGCAACGAGCAGTACTTC. The rearrangement joins TRBV30 to TRBJ2-7; D is unresolved. V lost 2 bases and J lost 5, with 25 bases in between. This CDR3 contains 17 residues. In germline, CDR1 is GTSNPN, CDR2 SVGIG (reference sequence).

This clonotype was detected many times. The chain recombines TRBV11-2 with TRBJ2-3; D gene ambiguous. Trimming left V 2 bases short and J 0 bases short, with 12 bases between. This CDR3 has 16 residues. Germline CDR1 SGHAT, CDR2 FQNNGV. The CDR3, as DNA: TGTGCCAGCAGCTTATCTTCCTGGGGAAGCACAGATACGCAGTATTTT. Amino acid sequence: CASSLSSWGSTDTQYF. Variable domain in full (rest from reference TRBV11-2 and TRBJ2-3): EAGVAQSPRYKIIEKRQSVAFWCNPISGHATLYWYQQILGQGPKLLIQFQNNGVVDDSQLPKDRFSAERLKGVDSTLKIQPAKLEDSAVYLCASSLSSWGSTDTQYFGPGTRLTVL.

CDR3 DNA sequence: TGCGCCAGCAGTGACGGGACTAGCGGGAGCAATGAGCAGTTCTTC. Its protein is CASSDGTSGSNEQFF. V and J are TRBV5-1 and TRBJ2-1, with 14 bases matching TRBD2. CDR3 size: 15 residues. Germline assignment: CDR1 SGHRS and CDR2 YFSETQ. V was clipped by 5 bases and J by 6 bases; unmatched bases: 4.

Written as DNA, the CDR3 is TGTGCCAGCAGTTTATCCCGGGACCGCCACTTT. It encodes CASSLSRDRHF. The chain uses TRBV12-3 or TRBV12-4 and TRBJ1-6; TRBD1 might be the D (5 bases). V shed 2 bases and J shed 18 bases, with 11 bases lying between them. This CDR3 is built from 11 residues.

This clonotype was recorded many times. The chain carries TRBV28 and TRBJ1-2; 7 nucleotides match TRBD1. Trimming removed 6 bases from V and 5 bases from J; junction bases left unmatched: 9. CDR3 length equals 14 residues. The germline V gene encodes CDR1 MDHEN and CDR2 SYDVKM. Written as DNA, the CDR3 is TGTGCCAGCAGGTCAACCGGGACAGCTTATGGCTACACCTTC. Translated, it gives CASRSTGTAYGYTF.

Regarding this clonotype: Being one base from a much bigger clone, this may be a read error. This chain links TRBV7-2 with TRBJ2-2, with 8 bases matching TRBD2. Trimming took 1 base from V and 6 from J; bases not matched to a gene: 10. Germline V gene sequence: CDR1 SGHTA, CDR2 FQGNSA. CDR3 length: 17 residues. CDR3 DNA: TGTGCCAGCAGCTTAGGGCTACGGGAGGGCCGATCCGGGGAGCTGTTTTTT. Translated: CASSLGLREGRSGELFF.

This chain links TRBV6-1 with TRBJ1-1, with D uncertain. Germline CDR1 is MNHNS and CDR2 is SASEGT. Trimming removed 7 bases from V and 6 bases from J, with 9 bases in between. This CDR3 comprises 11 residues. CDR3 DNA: TGTGCCAGCATAAGGGTACCTGAAGCTTTCTTT. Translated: CASIRVPEAFF.

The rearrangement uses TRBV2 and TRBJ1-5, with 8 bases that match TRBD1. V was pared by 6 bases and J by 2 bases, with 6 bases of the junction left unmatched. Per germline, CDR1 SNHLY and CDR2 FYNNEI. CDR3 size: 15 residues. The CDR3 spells CASREDRVGNQPQHF. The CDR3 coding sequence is TGTGCCAGCAGAGAGGACAGGGTCGGCAATCAGCCCCAGCATTTT.

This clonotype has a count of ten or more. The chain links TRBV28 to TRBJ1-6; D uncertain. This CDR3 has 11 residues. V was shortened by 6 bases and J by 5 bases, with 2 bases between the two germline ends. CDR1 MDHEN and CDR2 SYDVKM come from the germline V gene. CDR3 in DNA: TGTGCCAGCAGAGATAATTCACCCCTCCACTTT. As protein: CASRDNSPLHF.

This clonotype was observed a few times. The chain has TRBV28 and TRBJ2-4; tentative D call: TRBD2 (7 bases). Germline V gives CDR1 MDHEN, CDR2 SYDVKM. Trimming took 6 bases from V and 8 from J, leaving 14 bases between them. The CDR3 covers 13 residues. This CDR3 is CASSPGRGDIQYF. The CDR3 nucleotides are TGTGCCAGCAGCCCGGGGAGGGGGGACATTCAGTACTTC.

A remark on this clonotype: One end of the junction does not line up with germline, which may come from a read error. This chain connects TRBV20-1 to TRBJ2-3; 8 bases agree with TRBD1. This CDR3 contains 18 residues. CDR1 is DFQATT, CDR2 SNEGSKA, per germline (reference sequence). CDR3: CSAREDRVVPGSTDTQYF. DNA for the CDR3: TGCAGTGCGAGAGAGGACAGGGTGGTACCTGGCTCGACAGATACGCAGTATTTT.

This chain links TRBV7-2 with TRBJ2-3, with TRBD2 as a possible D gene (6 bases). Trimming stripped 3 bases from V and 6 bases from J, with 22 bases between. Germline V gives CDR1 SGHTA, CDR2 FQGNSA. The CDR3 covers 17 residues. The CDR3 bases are TGTGCCAGCAGCTTTCAGGACTACGTCCCGGGCGAGGATACGCAGTATTTT. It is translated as CASSFQDYVPGEDTQYF.

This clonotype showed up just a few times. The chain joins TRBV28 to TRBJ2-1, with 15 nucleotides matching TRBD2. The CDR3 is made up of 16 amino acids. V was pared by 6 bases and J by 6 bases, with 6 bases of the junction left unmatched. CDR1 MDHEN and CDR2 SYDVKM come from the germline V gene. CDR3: CASRAGTSGRINEQFF. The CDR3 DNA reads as TGTGCCAGCAGAGCCGGGACTAGCGGGAGGATCAATGAGCAGTTCTTC. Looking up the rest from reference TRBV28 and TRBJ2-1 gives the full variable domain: DVKVTQSSRYLVKRTGEKVFLECVQDMDHENMFWYRQDPGLGLRLIYFSYDVKMKEKGDIPEGYSVSREKKERFSLILESASTNQTSMYLCASRAGTSGRINEQFFGPGTRLTVL.

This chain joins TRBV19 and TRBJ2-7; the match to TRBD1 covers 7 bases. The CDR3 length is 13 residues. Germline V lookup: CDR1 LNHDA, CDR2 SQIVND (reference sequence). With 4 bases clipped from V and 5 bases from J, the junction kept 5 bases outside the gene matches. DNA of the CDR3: TGTGCCAGTAGTAAACCACAGGGGAACGAGCAGTACTTC. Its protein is CASSKPQGNEQYF. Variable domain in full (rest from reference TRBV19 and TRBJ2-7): DGGITQSPKYLFRKEGQNVTLSCEQNLNHDAMYWYRQDPGQGLRLIYYSQIVNDFQKGDIAEGYSVSREKKESFPLTVTSAQKNPTAFYLCASSKPQGNEQYFGPGTRLTVT.

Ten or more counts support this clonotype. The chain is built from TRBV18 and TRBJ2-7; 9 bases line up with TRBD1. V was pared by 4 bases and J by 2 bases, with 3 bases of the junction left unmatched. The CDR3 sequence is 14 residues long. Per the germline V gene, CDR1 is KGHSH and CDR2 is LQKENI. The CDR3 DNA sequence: TGTGCCAGCTCACAAGGACAGGGGACCTACGAGCAGTACTTC. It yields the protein CASSQGQGTYEQYF.

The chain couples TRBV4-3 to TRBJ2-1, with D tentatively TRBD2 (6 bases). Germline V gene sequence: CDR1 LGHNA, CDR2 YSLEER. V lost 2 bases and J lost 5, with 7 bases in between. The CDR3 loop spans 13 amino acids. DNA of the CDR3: TGCGCCAGCAGCCAATCTAGCGACAATGAGCAGTTCTTC. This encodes CASSQSSDNEQFF.

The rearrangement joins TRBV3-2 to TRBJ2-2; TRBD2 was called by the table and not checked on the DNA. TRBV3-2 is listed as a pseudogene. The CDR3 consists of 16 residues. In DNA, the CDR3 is TGTGCCAGCAGCGAAGGAAGGGGCCTCGGCACCGGGGAGCTGTTTTTT. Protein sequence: CASSEGRGLGTGELFF.

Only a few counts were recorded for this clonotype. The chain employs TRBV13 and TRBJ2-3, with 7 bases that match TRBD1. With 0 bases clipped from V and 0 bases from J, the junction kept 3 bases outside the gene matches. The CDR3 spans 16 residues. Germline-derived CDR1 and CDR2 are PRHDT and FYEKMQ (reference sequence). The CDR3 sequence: CASSLGGTVSTDTQYF. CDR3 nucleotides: TGTGCCAGCAGCTTAGGAGGGACAGTTAGCACAGATACGCAGTATTTT.

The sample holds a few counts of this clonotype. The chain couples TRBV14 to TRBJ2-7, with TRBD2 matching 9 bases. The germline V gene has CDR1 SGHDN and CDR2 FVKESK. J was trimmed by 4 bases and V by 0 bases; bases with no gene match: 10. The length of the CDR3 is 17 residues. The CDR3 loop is CASSQDGSREGRYEQYF. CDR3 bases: TGTGCCAGCAGCCAAGATGGTTCGCGGGAGGGCCGGTACGAGCAGTACTTC.